Shown below are 13 T cell receptor beta chains from a single sample sequenced in a study of blood T cell repertoires in COVID-19. Measured with immunoSEQ multiplex PCR; TCRdb has only the in-frame clones, and not every one. Among 250,000 to 350,000 clones listed, 70% to 90% were seen once. The sequencing sample was made of PBMCs or T cells enriched from blood (not recorded which). The receptors come from a woman in her twenties or thirties who had recovered from COVID-19.

This rearrangement joins TRBV29-1 to TRBJ2-1; 7 nucleotides match TRBD1. The CDR3 runs to 12 residues. Germline V gene sequence: CDR1 SQVTM, CDR2 ANQGSEA. With 4 bases clipped from V and 8 bases from J, the junction kept 5 bases outside the gene matches. CDR3 nucleotides: TGCAGCGTTGTATGGCAGGGGGATGAGCAGTTCTTC. Amino acids: CSVVWQGDEQFF.

This rearrangement joins TRBV19 to TRBJ1-2, with D unclear. Trimming shortened V by 7 bases and J by 4 bases, and 16 bases separated the two germline ends. The germline V gene encodes CDR1 LNHDA and CDR2 SQIVND (reference sequence). The CDR3 runs to 14 residues. This CDR3 reads CASTEGGLGYGYTF. CDR3 sequence (DNA): TGTGCCAGTACCGAAGGTGGACTGGGCTATGGCTACACCTTC.

Only a few counts were recorded for this clone. The chain joins TRBV27 to TRBJ2-7, with D possibly matching TRBD2 (5 bases). CDR3 size: 13 residues. Trimming shortened V by 5 bases and J by 0 bases, and 8 bases separated the two germline ends. Germline loops: CDR1 MNHEY, CDR2 SMNVEV (reference sequence). The CDR3 sequence: CASSPGSSYEQYF. The CDR3 DNA follows: TGTGCCAGCAGTCCGGGGAGCTCCTACGAGCAGTACTTC.

CDR3 coding DNA: TGTGCCAGCAGAAATGGACAGGGAGGCACAGATACGCAGTATTTT. It specifies CASRNGQGGTDTQYF. The chain joins TRBV7-2 to TRBJ2-3; 8 nucleotides align to TRBD1. Germline assignment: CDR1 SGHTA and CDR2 FQGNSA. The CDR3 is made up of 15 amino acids. V gave up 6 bases and J gave up 1 base; unmatched junction bases: 6.

The chain joins TRBV4-1 to TRBJ1-1; possibly TRBD1 for D (6 bases). The germline V and J ends were trimmed by 1 base and 11 bases, with 17 bases remaining between them. The CDR3 is 14 amino acids. Germline CDR1 is MGHRA and CDR2 is YSYEKL. CDR3 region: CASSQVVGGIEAFF. In nucleotides, the CDR3 is TGCGCCAGCAGCCAAGTTGTAGGGGGTATCGAGGCTTTCTTT.

The chain uses TRBV19 and TRBJ1-3; 7 nucleotides line up with TRBD1. The junction had 7 bases not matched to a gene; V was cut back by 5 bases and J by 0 bases. This CDR3 contains 16 residues. The germline CDR1 and CDR2 sequences are LNHDA and SQIVND (reference sequence). The CDR3 reads CASSRRQGSSGNTIYF. DNA for the CDR3: TGTGCCAGTAGTCGCAGACAGGGCAGCTCTGGAAACACCATATATTTT.

This sequence joins TRBV18 and TRBJ2-2, with D unresolved. V was cut by 2 bases and J by 4 bases, with 5 bases left in between. This CDR3 is 13 amino acids long. Germline CDR1 and CDR2: KGHSH and LQKENI. In DNA form, the CDR3 reads TGTGCCAGCTCACCAGTCATCACCGGGGAGCTGTTTTTT. Protein product: CASSPVITGELFF.

V gene TRBV6-5 combines with J gene TRBJ1-1; 9 bases agree with TRBD1. The CDR3 has 14 residues. After removal of 10 bases from V and 3 bases from J, the junction contained 9 bases not matched to a gene. The germline CDR1 and CDR2 sequences are MNHEY and SVGAGI. The CDR3 spells CATLTGGADTEAFF. The CDR3 DNA reads as TGTGCCACCCTCACAGGGGGCGCGGACACTGAAGCTTTCTTT.

V gene TRBV14 combines with J gene TRBJ1-4; no clear D. In germline, CDR1 is SGHDN, CDR2 FVKESK. Trimming took 0 bases from V and 1 from J, leaving 9 bases between them. CDR3 length: 16 amino acids. This chain's CDR3 is CASSQDLPGTNEKLFF. The DNA of the CDR3 is TGTGCCAGCAGCCAAGATCTACCGGGAACTAATGAAAAACTGTTTTTT.

The chain combines TRBV6-2 or TRBV6-3 with TRBJ2-3; D is possibly TRBD1 (5 bases). V lost 5 bases, J lost 5 bases, and 8 bases lay in between. From germline, CDR1 is MNHEY and CDR2 SVGEGT. CDR3 length equals 12 residues. CDR3 coding DNA: TGTGCCAGCAGTACCGACAGAGATACGCAGTATTTT. It is translated as CASSTDRDTQYF.

J is TRBJ1-3 and V is TRBV3-1 (or the pseudogene TRBV3-2); D unresolved. Germline V gene data show CDR1 as LGHDT and CDR2 as YNNKEL (reference sequence). The V and J ends lost 0 bases and 10 bases respectively, with 10 bases between them. There are 13 residues in the CDR3. This CDR3 is CASSQDGRGTIYF. In DNA form, the CDR3 reads TGTGCCAGCAGCCAAGACGGTCGAGGTACCATATATTTT.

J is TRBJ1-2 and V is TRBV11-2; no firm D call. V lost 4 bases to trimming and J lost 5 bases, with 8 bases between them. Germline V CDR1 and CDR2: SGHAT, FQNNGV. The CDR3 has 12 amino acids. The CDR3 loop reads CASSSWPYGYTF. The CDR3 DNA follows: TGTGCCAGCAGCTCCTGGCCTTATGGCTACACCTTC.

The chain carries TRBV9 and TRBJ2-7, with D perhaps matching TRBD2 (5 bases). Germline V gene data show CDR1 as SGDLS and CDR2 as YYNGEE. The ends were cut back, 4 bases at V and 2 bases at J, with 13 bases in the middle. The CDR3 runs 14 residues. CDR3 loop: CASSSRAGTYEQYF. As DNA, the CDR3 is TGTGCCAGCAGCTCGCGGGCCGGAACCTACGAGCAGTACTTC.